These 13 T cell receptor beta chains originate from one sample sequenced in a study of shared clonotypes between healthy human individuals (dated by TCRdb to 2020 to 2022). The library was obtained by the immunoSEQ multiplex PCR assay. The table was pulled from immuneACCESS by TCRdb, which kept in-frame rearrangements only. Such tables lose some clones; where checked, under half of the loss comes from unresolved V genes, and the rest has no known cause. Across this sample there are 2 million to 3 million clones, with roughly 93% seen only once. The ten largest account for approximately 0.36% of the sample. Sequences were obtained from naive CD4+ T cells from PBMCs. The cell subset or site label, read with the paper, signifies: CD45RA+ positively selected. These receptor sequences come from a man aged 18-30 years in good health. Some clones in this sample may be carry-over from other donors' samples.

This sequence joins TRBV4-3 and TRBJ2-7; 11 nucleotides line up with TRBD2. The CDR3 sequence is 15 residues long. V was pared by 3 bases and J by 4 bases, with 5 bases of the junction left unmatched. Germline-derived CDR1 and CDR2 are LGHNA and YSLEER. For the CDR3, the DNA is TGCGCCAGCAGCCAGGGGGCTAGCGGGAGGTACGAGCAGTACTTC. Protein: CASSQGASGRYEQYF.

This clone was seen only once. V is TRBV28 and J is TRBJ2-2; perhaps D is TRBD1 or TRBD2 (5 bases each). V shed 0 bases and J shed 6 bases, with 11 bases lying between them. Germline CDR1 is MDHEN and CDR2 is SYDVKM. The CDR3 length is 15 residues. This chain's CDR3 is CASSLWGTQAGELFF. Here the CDR3 DNA reads TGTGCCAGCAGTTTATGGGGGACGCAAGCCGGGGAGCTGTTTTTT.

V is TRBV10-1 and J is TRBJ1-3; 12 nucleotides line up with TRBD1. CDR1 is WNHNN, CDR2 SYGVQD, per germline (reference sequence). The length of the CDR3 is 17 residues. The junction had 11 bases not matched to a gene; V was cut back by 7 bases and J by 4 bases. The CDR3 loop is CASIATGQGAAGNTIYF. The CDR3 nucleotides read TGCGCCAGCATTGCAACGGGACAGGGGGCGGCCGGAAACACCATATATTTT.

J is TRBJ2-1 and V is TRBV5-1; a possible D gene is TRBD2 (6 bases). The ends were cut back, 4 bases at V and 9 bases at J, with 14 bases in the middle. The CDR3 totals 13 residues. From germline, CDR1 is SGHRS and CDR2 YFSETQ. The CDR3 DNA reads TGCGCCAGCAGCATAAGTAGCGGAGTTGAGCAGTTCTTC. As protein: CASSISSGVEQFF. The complete variable domain, with remaining parts taken from reference TRBV5-1 and TRBJ2-1, reads KAGVTQTPRYLIKTRGQQVTLSCSPISGHRSVSWYQQTPGQGLQFLFEYFSETQRNKGNFPGRFSGRQFSNSRSEMNVSTLELGDSALYLCASSISSGVEQFFGPGTRLTVL.

The chain joins TRBV9 to TRBJ1-2, with D tentatively TRBD1 (5 bases). The CDR3 length is 12 residues. V lost 5 bases and J lost 8, with 13 bases in between. Germline CDR1 and CDR2: SGDLS and YYNGEE. Here the CDR3 DNA reads TGTGCCAGCAGTGGGACGTCTTGGGGCTACACCTTC. Its translation is CASSGTSWGYTF. Full variable domain (rest looked up from reference TRBV9 and TRBJ1-2): DSGVTQTPKHLITATGQRVTLRCSPRSGDLSVYWYQQSLDQGLQFLIQYYNGEERAKGNILERFSAQQFPDLHSELNLSSLELGDSALYFCASSGTSWGYTFGSGTRLTVV.

The chain carries TRBV29-1 and TRBJ1-3; 7 nucleotides align to TRBD1. Trimming removed 6 bases from V and 4 bases from J; junction bases left unmatched: 9. Germline V CDR1 and CDR2: SQVTM, ANQGSEA. The CDR3 contains 14 residues. The chain's CDR3 is CSVAFMGQGNTIYF. Here the CDR3 DNA reads TGCAGCGTCGCATTCATGGGACAGGGAAACACCATATATTTT.

This chain connects TRBV30 to TRBJ2-7, with D tentatively TRBD1 (6 bases). Trimming cost V 4 bases and J 2 bases, with 24 bases left between them. Germline V gene lookup returns CDR1 GTSNPN and CDR2 SVGIG (reference sequence). This CDR3 is 17 amino acids long. CDR3 region: CAWIPSDGTRKTYEQYF. The CDR3 DNA sequence: TGTGCCTGGATTCCCTCAGACGGGACACGCAAGACCTACGAGCAGTACTTC.

CDR3 in DNA: TGTGCCAGTAGTATCCTGACAGGGGTTAACAATCAGCCCCAGCATTTT. Protein sequence: CASSILTGVNNQPQHF. This chain connects TRBV19 to TRBJ1-5, with 8 bases fitting TRBD1. V trimming: 3 bases; J trimming: 3 bases; junction bases outside the gene matches: 7. The CDR3 is 16 amino acids. Germline V gene sequence: CDR1 LNHDA, CDR2 SQIVND (reference sequence).

The genes are TRBV4-1 and TRBJ1-5; possibly TRBD1 for D (6 bases). Trimming took 4 bases from V and 5 from J, leaving 18 bases between them. CDR3 length: 16 residues. Germline CDR1 is MGHRA and CDR2 is YSYEKL. For the CDR3, the DNA is TGCGCCAGCAGCCCGATAGCCCCGGACAGACATCAGCCCCAGCATTTT. The encoded protein is CASSPIAPDRHQPQHF.

The chain uses TRBV5-1 and TRBJ2-5, with D perhaps being TRBD1 or TRBD2 (5 bases each). V gave up 1 base and J gave up 5 bases, with 15 bases separating them. Looked up from germline, CDR1 is SGHRS and CDR2 is YFSETQ. This CDR3 has 15 residues. The CDR3 spells CASSLLSGSGETQYF. CDR3 coding DNA: TGCGCCAGCAGCTTGTTGTCAGGGTCGGGGGAGACCCAGTACTTC.

This clone was counted once. The CDR3 DNA follows: TGTGCCAGCAGTCGGACAGCGAAGGACTACGAGCAGTACTTC. Residues: CASSRTAKDYEQYF. The chain uses TRBV6-5 and TRBJ2-7, with D possibly TRBD1 on 6 matching bases. The CDR3 contains 14 residues. Germline lookup yields CDR1 MNHEY and CDR2 SVGAGI. The V end was cut by 5 bases, the J end by 3 bases, with 14 bases between.

V and J are TRBV15 and TRBJ2-3, with 8 bases lining up with TRBD1. Germline loops: CDR1 LNHNV, CDR2 YYDKDF (reference sequence). Trimming removed 5 bases from V and 6 bases from J; junction bases left unmatched: 10. The CDR3 has 15 amino acids. The CDR3 spells CATSGRSGGGDTQYF. In nucleotides, the CDR3 is TGTGCCACCAGCGGCCGATCAGGGGGCGGTGATACGCAGTATTTT.

V gene TRBV28 combines with J gene TRBJ2-1, with D possibly TRBD1 on 6 matching bases. V was clipped by 6 bases and J by 8 bases, with 8 bases between them. CDR3 length: 11 residues. CDR1 is MDHEN, CDR2 SYDVKM, per germline. The CDR3 protein is CASRQGYEQFF. DNA of the CDR3: TGTGCCAGCAGACAGGGTTATGAGCAGTTCTTC.